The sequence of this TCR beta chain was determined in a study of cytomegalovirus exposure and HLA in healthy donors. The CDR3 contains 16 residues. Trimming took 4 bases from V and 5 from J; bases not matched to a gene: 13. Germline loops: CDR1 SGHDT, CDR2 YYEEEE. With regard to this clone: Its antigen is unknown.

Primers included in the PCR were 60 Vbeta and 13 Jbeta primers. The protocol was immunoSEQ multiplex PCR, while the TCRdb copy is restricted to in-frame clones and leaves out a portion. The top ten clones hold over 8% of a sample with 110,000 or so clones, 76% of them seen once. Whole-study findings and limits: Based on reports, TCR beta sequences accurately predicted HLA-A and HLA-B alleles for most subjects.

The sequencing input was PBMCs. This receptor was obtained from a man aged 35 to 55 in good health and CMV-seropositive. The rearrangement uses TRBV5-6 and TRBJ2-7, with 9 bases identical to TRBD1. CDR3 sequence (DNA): TGTGCCAGCAGCGGGTGGGGGACAGGGCTGGGCCACGAGCAGTACTTC. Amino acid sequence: CASSGWGTGLGHEQYF.